The sequence of this TCR beta chain was determined in a study of yellow fever vaccine responses in identical twins. TCRdb ran MiXCR on the RT-PCR reads and lists one entry per CDR3 protein. The sample records some 23,000 distinct CDR3 sequences, around four fifths being singletons. CDR1 is MGHDK and CDR2 is SYGVNS in the germline V gene. V lost 2 bases, J lost 5 bases, and 9 bases lay in between. This CDR3 has 13 residues. The clonotype originates from a woman between 18 and 29 years old who received the yellow fever vaccine. The sample in question was T cells from blood (PBMCs), unsorted or a sorted subset (not recorded which), obtained before or after yellow fever vaccination (not recorded which). The V gene is TRBV25-1, the J gene TRBJ2-5; D possibly corresponds to TRBD1 (5 bases). CDR3 residues: CASSEPHRETQYF. CDR3 nucleotide sequence: TGTGCCAGCAGTGAACCCCACAGGGAGACCCAGTACTTC.